This T cell receptor (beta chain) was observed in a study of blood T cell repertoires in COVID-19. Across the whole study: From the United States, Italy and Spain came samples of acute and convalescent COVID-19. PBMCs, B-cell-depleted T cells, or T cells provided the cDNA or gDNA that made up the material.

Authors' data handling: By means of reference gene primer amplification, nucleated cell counts were estimated. Libraries were prepared by immunoSEQ multiplex PCR; TCRdb keeps only in-frame clonotypes and omits some of them. V, J and clone size were drawn from that table, and D and trimming were deduced from the DNA. The sample lists 180,000 or so clones; roughly 77% were seen once. From germline, CDR1 is DFQATT and CDR2 SNEGSKA (reference sequence). This CDR3 comprises 11 residues. V lost 8 bases and J 3 bases, leaving 11 bases between the germline ends. The Seattle patients joined while their infection was active and were tracked longitudinally afterward.

This sequence joins TRBV20-1 and TRBJ2-7; perhaps TRBD2 as D (7 bases). Input material: peripheral blood. This receptor was obtained from a woman older than 75 with COVID-19, enrolled during active disease. The CDR3 nucleotides read TGCAGTCAAGGGGGGGACTACGAGCAGTACTTC. As protein: CSQGGDYEQYF.